The 4 T cell receptor beta chains reported below all come from one sample, sequenced in a study of a mutant IDH1 vaccine in newly diagnosed glioma. Time point described: week 47, end of study. With topical imiquimod, each dose of the vaccine consisted of 300 ug of mutant IDH1 20-mer peptide. Repertoires were generated with immunoSEQ multiplex PCR, while TCRdb's copy carries only in-frame clones and drops some. The table records some 40,000 clones, around 75% of them present only once. These receptors' targets are unknown. The source material was PBMCs, sampled from a glioma patient whose treatment included an IDH1 peptide vaccine. All receptors derive from a man aged 35 to 55 with glioma.

The chain couples TRBV4-2 to TRBJ1-1; D remains ambiguous. Germline V gives CDR1 LGHNA, CDR2 YNFKEQ. This CDR3 contains 14 residues. The germline V and J ends were trimmed by 0 bases and 3 bases, with 8 bases remaining between them. CDR3 amino acids: CASSQDLIDTEAFF. The CDR3 DNA sequence: TGTGCCAGCAGCCAAGATTTGATAGACACTGAAGCTTTCTTT.

The rearrangement joins TRBV7-8 to TRBJ1-5; maybe TRBD1 (5 bases). V lost 5 bases to trimming and J lost 1 base, with 12 bases between them. Germline-derived CDR1 and CDR2 are SGHVS and FQNEAQ. There are 15 residues in the CDR3. The CDR3 coding sequence is TGTGCCAGCAGCCGGGACCTCCCAAGCAATCAGCCCCAGCATTTT. This codes for CASSRDLPSNQPQHF.

The rearrangement links TRBV18 to TRBJ1-1; D perhaps matches TRBD1 (6 bases). Germline loops: CDR1 KGHSH, CDR2 LQKENI. CDR3 size: 13 residues. V gave up 3 bases and J gave up 7 bases, with 12 bases separating them. The CDR3 loop reads CASSPPAGDEAFF. The CDR3 nucleotides are TGTGCCAGCTCACCTCCTGCAGGGGATGAAGCTTTCTTT.

The chain is built from TRBV5-1 and TRBJ1-4, with D possibly TRBD1 on 6 matching bases. The CDR3 is 15 residues long. Trimming removed 5 bases from V and 4 bases from J, with 15 bases in between. Germline V gives CDR1 SGHRS, CDR2 YFSETQ. The CDR3 sequence: CASRDRGLDNEKLFF. In DNA form, the CDR3 reads TGCGCCAGCAGGGACCGGGGGCTGGATAATGAAAAACTGTTTTTT.